This entry describes one T cell receptor beta chain. This clonotype showed up just a few times. This clone's antigen is unknown. It has no much larger one-base neighbor in the sample; base qualities were not kept. This sample is drawn from a study of neurological immune-mediated disorders (dated by TCRdb to about 2019). Looking at the study overall: Among the 34 multiple sclerosis patients, relapsing-remitting MS accounted for some 30 and secondary progressive MS accounted for 3. Peripheral blood TCR-beta repertoires from HTLV-I-associated myelopathy (HAM/TSP) patients, multiple sclerosis patients and healthy controls were compared by UMI-based sequencing. Longitudinal samples, technical triplicates and paired sorted CD4+ and CD8+ T-cell subsets, alongside PBMC samples, were included among the 106 TCR-beta libraries. The cohort comprised about 71 subjects: some 15 HAM/TSP patients, around 34 multiple sclerosis patients and approximately 20 healthy controls.

For unsorted PBMC libraries, 2 million PBMCs were used after storage in RNAlater at -80 degrees C until RNA extraction. The multiple sclerosis patients were enrolled in a US clinical protocol that used magnetic resonance imaging to evaluate disease progression. Peripheral blood was subjected to Ficoll-Hypaque density gradient centrifugation to isolate PBMCs, which were then cryopreserved in liquid nitrogen. The germline V gene (reference sequence) yields LGHDT for CDR1 and YNNKEL for CDR2. Ends trimmed: V by 4 bases, J by 6 bases; bases unmatched to a gene: 4. Inclusive of the bounding cysteine and phenylalanine, the CDR3 is 14 residues long. The only DNA kept is the CDR3, 42 bases in frame from the first base. cDNA was synthesized by template-switch 5'RACE using a primer carrying a 10-nucleotide random unique molecular identifier by which each TCR transcript was tagged. Every sequencing run covered 15-18 subjects and yielded more than 180 million TCR-beta sequences. The RNeasy kit was used to extract total RNA. TCR-beta VDJ regions were amplified with primers for the TCR constant region and the 5'RACE anchor, using the KAPA Real-time Library Amplification kit. Sample indexes and Illumina adaptors were added in a first PCR, and a second PCR then increased library yield. The roughly 650 bp TCR product was size-selected on a 2% E-gel SizeSelection system after Ampure bead purification. Library quality was checked on a Bioanalyzer, concentration was measured with Qubit, and libraries were quantified with the Kapa Library Quantification kit before pooling. Libraries were sequenced paired-end 2 x 150 bp on an Illumina HiSeq 2500. To increase sequence diversity, roughly 25-31% phiX was spiked into each library pool. Under the source paper's analysis protocol: Quality-filtered reads were processed with the UMI-based MiGEC pipeline, and over 85% of raw TCR sequences were removed by the MiGEC pipeline during error correction. IMGT germline references were used for aligning VDJ genes, and each clonotype was defined as a unique CDR3 amino acid sequence together with its V-J genes. Clonal expansion, Shannon diversity and CDR3 relatedness were evaluated with VDJtools (CalcPairwiseDistances, ClusterSamples), while phylogenetic trees were built in CLCbio workbench. Clones with at least 8 unique UMIs were defined as expanded, with this threshold being based on coefficient-of-variation modelling across technical triplicates. The raw public reads went through TCRdb reprocessing: fastp at Q25, MiXCR clone calling, in-frame beta chains kept. Rows are combined by CDR3 protein, so each entry shows the most common genes and DNA. The V and J calls reflect TCRdb's pipeline rather than the authors' work. The sample includes approximately 51,000 distinct CDR3 sequences, with about 3.7% observed a single time. The ten top clones hold 5.5% to 6% of the sample.

Findings and caveats that apply to the study as a whole: Across subjects, expanded clones never shared an identical CDR3 amino acid sequence, which suggests that the TCR-beta repertoires in every group were private. No association of the MS cluster with clinical or MRI features was observed, and the need for larger cohorts was stated by the authors. TCR clonal expansion was highest in HAM/TSP patients and lowest in MS patients, with MS patients falling below even healthy controls. In a phylogenetic analysis, the repertoires of 18 out of 34 MS patients fell into a single cluster of related CDR3 sequences, pointing to a possible signature at the repertoire level.

This receptor chain uses TRBV3-1 and TRBJ2-1, with 9 bases matching TRBD1. The source material was PBMCs. The sequence was collected from a man aged 40-49 years with multiple sclerosis. The CDR3 corresponds to CASSPGQGSNEQFF. The DNA sequence is TGTGCCAGCAGCCCGGGACAGGGTTCCAATGAGCAGTTCTTC.